The TCR beta chain described here comes from a study of cytomegalovirus exposure and HLA in healthy donors. In regard to this clone: The sample carries other DNA sequences with the same CDR3.

The PCR ran on 60 Vbeta and 13 Jbeta primers. Sequencing used immunoSEQ multiplex PCR; TCRdb keeps in-frame clones, though not all of them. The sample yields around 97,000 clones, 81% seen once. V was clipped by 2 bases and J by 1 base, with 10 bases between them. Germline V gene sequence: CDR1 SGHRS, CDR2 YFSETQ. This CDR3 spans 14 amino acids. This clonotype originated in a man aged 35 to 55 in good health and CMV-seropositive. Sequencing was carried out using PBMCs. The gene calls are TRBV5-1 and TRBJ2-7, with D tentatively TRBD1 (6 bases). The CDR3 loop is CASSLSTGSYEQYF. The CDR3 DNA is TGCGCCAGCAGCTTATCGACAGGATCCTACGAGCAGTACTTC.